This is a list of T cell receptor beta chains from one sample in a study of blood T cell repertoires in COVID-19. Sequencing used immunoSEQ multiplex PCR; TCRdb keeps in-frame clones, though not all of them. The table shows almost 200,000 clones, with roughly 90% occurring only once. The specimen was peripheral blood. Receptors were obtained from a woman in her 70s with acute or convalescent COVID-19. Both conserved end residues are part of each CDR3. Fields, in order: J gene, V gene, CDR3 protein.

J: TRBJ1-1; V: TRBV4-1; CDR3: CASSQDLWGGTEAFF
J: TRBJ2-7; V: TRBV18; CDR3: CASSTKGDEQYF
J: TRBJ1-3; V: TRBV20-1; CDR3: CSASDVLGNTIYF
J: TRBJ1-3; V: TRBV9; CDR3: CASSDYSLSGTDTGNTIYF
J: TRBJ1-2; V: TRBV12-5; CDR3: CASGIGQGYGYTF
J: TRBJ1-2; V: TRBV5-1; CDR3: CASSLDFYGYTF
J: TRBJ2-2; V: TRBV10-3; CDR3: CAISEDSRRNTGELFF
J: TRBJ2-2; V: TRBV6-5; CDR3: CASSPAGGNTGELFF
J: TRBJ2-3; V: TRBV2; CDR3: CASSAETDTQYF
J: TRBJ1-5; V: TRBV6-5; CDR3: CASSSVANQPQHF
J: TRBJ2-3; V: TRBV5-6; CDR3: CASGSLRWATDTQYF
J: TRBJ2-7; V: TRBV5-5; CDR3: CASSWEPSSRLRGEQYF
J: TRBJ1-2; V: TRBV9; CDR3: CASSAGRDYGYTF
J: TRBJ2-7; V: TRBV7-8; CDR3: CASSSLGSGRFPYEQYF
J: TRBJ2-4; V: TRBV12-3/TRBV12-4; CDR3: CASSLALRFLRF
J: TRBJ1-1; V: TRBV25-1; CDR3: CASKPGQGAPRNTEAFF
J: TRBJ2-2; V: TRBV9; CDR3: CASSVGPGGIGELFF
J: TRBJ1-1; V: TRBV27; CDR3: CASSPHRDSGFEAFF
J: TRBJ1-1; V: TRBV6-2/TRBV6-3; CDR3: CASSYYSTNTEAFF
J: TRBJ1-2; V: TRBV28; CDR3: CASYSPPRGDYGYTF
J: TRBJ1-2; V: TRBV7-2; CDR3: CASSPPGQGYGYTF
J: TRBJ2-3; V: TRBV5-1; CDR3: CASSLAGDRTDTQYF
J: TRBJ2-3; V: TRBV5-4; CDR3: CASSPSGLAGVDTQYF
J: TRBJ2-1; V: TRBV24-1; CDR3: CATSDFKSAYNEQFF
J: TRBJ1-3; V: TRBV7-9; CDR3: CASSLGQGLAGNTIYF
J: TRBJ2-5; V: TRBV7-2; CDR3: CASSRPGSGETQYF
J: TRBJ2-5; V: TRBV2; CDR3: CASRESTGRETQYF
J: TRBJ2-1; V: TRBV7-3; CDR3: CASSLGPWEGGLYYNEQFF
J: TRBJ2-1; V: TRBV10-1; CDR3: CASSSAGGPYNEQFF
J: TRBJ2-2; V: TRBV15; CDR3: CATSNGQGDTGELFF
J: TRBJ2-3; V: TRBV5-1; CDR3: CASSATDPVDTQYF
J: TRBJ1-5; V: TRBV14; CDR3: CASSQGPGNQPQHF
J: TRBJ2-7; V: TRBV2; CDR3: CASTLFNGDREPYEQYF
J: TRBJ1-5; V: TRBV5-6; CDR3: CASSSSIQGGNQPQHF
J: TRBJ2-7; V: TRBV3-1/TRBV3-2; CDR3: CASSQDSGYEQYF
J: TRBJ2-1; V: TRBV7-7; CDR3: CASSLGQGPYNEQFF
J: TRBJ2-5; V: TRBV23-1; CDR3: CASSQSSAQETQYF
J: TRBJ2-4; V: TRBV2; CDR3: CASTSDTPRVKNIQYF
J: TRBJ1-5; V: TRBV4-1; CDR3: CASSQEGSRSNQPQHF
J: TRBJ2-2; V: TRBV11-3; CDR3: CASSPSGVETGELFF
J: TRBJ2-3; V: TRBV28; CDR3: CASSLREATDTQYF